This T cell receptor (beta chain) comes out of a study of T cell repertoires in cytomegalovirus infection. About the research overall: An indication of both CMV infection and matching HLA type came from public TCR beta signatures.

V shed 7 bases, J shed 4 bases, and the junction held 2 bases outside the gene matches. In germline, CDR1 is MNHEY, CDR2 SVGEGT. The CDR3 is 12 amino acids. One entry per CDR3 protein results from TCRdb running MiXCR on the reads. Of fewer than 850,000 distinct CDR3 sequences listed, approximately 32% are singletons. About this clonotype: The antigen is unknown.

The receptor was derived from a human donor in good health (CMV status not recorded). Some clones in this sample may be carry-over from other donors' samples. The sequenced sample was cultured CD8+ T cells from PBMCs, obtained from culture after CMV antigen stimulation. The chain is built from TRBV6-2 or TRBV6-3 and TRBJ1-2, with 8 bases lining up with TRBD1. The chain's CDR3 is CASNTGGYGYTF. The CDR3 DNA reads TGTGCCAGCAACACAGGGGGCTATGGCTACACCTTC.